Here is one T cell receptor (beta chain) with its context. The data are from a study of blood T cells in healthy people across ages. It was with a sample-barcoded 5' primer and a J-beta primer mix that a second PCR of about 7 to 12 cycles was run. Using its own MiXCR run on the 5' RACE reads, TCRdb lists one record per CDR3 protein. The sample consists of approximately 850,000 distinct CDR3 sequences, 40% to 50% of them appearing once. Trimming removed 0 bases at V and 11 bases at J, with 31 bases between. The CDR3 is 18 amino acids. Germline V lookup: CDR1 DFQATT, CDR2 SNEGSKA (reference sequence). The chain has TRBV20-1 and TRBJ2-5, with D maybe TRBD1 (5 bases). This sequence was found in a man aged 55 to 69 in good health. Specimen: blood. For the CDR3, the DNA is TGCAGTGCTAGAGATAGTTTCCAGCGACAGACCCTTGGCAATGAGCAGTACTTC. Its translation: CSARDSFQRQTLGNEQYF.